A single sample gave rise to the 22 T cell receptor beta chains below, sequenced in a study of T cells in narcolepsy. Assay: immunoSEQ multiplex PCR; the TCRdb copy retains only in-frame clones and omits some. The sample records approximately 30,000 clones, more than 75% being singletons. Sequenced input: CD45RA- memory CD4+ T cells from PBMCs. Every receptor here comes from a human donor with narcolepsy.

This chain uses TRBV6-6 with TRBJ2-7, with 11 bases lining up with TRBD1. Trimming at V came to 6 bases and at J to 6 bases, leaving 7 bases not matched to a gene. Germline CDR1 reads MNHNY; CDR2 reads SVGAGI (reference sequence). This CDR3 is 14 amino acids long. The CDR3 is CASRLPGQGVEQYV. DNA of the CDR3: TGTGCCAGCAGGCTCCCGGGACAGGGGGTCGAGCAGTACGTC.

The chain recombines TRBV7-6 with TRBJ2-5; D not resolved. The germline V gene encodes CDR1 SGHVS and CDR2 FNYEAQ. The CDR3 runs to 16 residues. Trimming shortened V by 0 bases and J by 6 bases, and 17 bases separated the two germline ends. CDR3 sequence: CASSLAPSPQSKTQYF. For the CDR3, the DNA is TGTGCCAGCAGCTTAGCCCCAAGCCCCCAATCAAAGACCCAGTACTTC.

The CDR3 DNA is TGCGCCAGCAGCTTGTCTGGTTTCTCTGGAAACACCATATATTTT. Translating it yields CASSLSGFSGNTIYF. The V call is TRBV5-1, the J call TRBJ1-3, with D uncertain. Per the germline V gene, CDR1 is SGHRS and CDR2 is YFSETQ. The CDR3 contains 15 residues. The V end was cut by 1 base, the J end by 0 bases, with 8 bases between.

CDR3 in amino acids: CASSSEGRSGTEAFF. The CDR3 region has the DNA TGCGCCAGCAGCAGCGAGGGGAGGAGCGGCACTGAAGCTTTCTTT. The J gene is TRBJ1-1, the V gene TRBV5-1, with D possibly TRBD1 on 5 matching bases. Trimming cost V 4 bases and J 4 bases, with 17 bases left between them. The CDR3 is 15 amino acids. Per the germline V gene, CDR1 is SGHRS and CDR2 is YFSETQ.

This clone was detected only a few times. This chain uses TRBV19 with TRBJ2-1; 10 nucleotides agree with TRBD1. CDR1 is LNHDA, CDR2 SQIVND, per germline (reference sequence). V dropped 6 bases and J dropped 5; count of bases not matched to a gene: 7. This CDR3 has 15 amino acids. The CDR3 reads CASSLGQGGNNEQFF. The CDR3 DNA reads TGTGCCAGTAGCCTAGGACAGGGGGGGAACAATGAGCAGTTCTTC.

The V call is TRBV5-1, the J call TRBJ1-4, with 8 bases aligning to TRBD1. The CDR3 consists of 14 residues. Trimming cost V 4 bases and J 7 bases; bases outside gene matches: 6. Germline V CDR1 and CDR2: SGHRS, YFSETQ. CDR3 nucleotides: TGCGCCAGCAGCGTGGGGACAGGATTTGAAAAACTGTTTTTT. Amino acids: CASSVGTGFEKLFF.

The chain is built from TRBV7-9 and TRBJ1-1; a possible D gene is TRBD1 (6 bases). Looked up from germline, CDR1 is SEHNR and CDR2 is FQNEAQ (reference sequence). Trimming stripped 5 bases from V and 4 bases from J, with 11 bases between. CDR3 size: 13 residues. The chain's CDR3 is CASSPTGPTEAFF. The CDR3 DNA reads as TGTGCCAGCAGCCCAACAGGGCCCACTGAAGCTTTCTTT.

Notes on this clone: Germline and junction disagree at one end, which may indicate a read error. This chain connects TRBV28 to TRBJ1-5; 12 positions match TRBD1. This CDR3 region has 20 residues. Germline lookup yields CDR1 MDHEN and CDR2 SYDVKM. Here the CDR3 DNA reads TGTGCCAGCAGTTTATCCTATTACGGGACAGGGGGCCTCTCACCATCAGCCCCAGCATTT. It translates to CASSLSYYGTGGLSPSAPAF.

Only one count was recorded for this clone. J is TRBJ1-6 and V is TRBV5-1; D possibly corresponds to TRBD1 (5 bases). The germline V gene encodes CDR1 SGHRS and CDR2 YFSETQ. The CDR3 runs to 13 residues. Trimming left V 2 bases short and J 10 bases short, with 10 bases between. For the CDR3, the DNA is TGCGCCAGCAGCTTAGCGGGGCGGTCACCCCTCCACTTT. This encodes CASSLAGRSPLHF.

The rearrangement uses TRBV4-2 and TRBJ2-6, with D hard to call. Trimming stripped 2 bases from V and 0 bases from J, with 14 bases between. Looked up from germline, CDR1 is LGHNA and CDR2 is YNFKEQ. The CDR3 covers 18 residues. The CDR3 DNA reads TGTGCCAGCAGCCAACTCTATGAGACGGACTCTGGGGCCAACGTCCTGACTTTC. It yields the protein CASSQLYETDSGANVLTF.

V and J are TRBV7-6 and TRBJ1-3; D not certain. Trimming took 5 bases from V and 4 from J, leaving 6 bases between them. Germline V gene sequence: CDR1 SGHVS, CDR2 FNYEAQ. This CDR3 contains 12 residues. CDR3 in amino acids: CASSPPGNTIYF. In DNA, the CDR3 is TGTGCCAGCAGCCCTCCCGGAAACACCATATATTTT.

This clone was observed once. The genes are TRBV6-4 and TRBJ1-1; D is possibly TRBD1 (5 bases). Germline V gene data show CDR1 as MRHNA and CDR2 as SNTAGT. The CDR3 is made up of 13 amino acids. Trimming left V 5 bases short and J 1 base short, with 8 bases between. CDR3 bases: TGTGCCAGCAGTTACGACAGGAACACTGAAGCTTTCTTT. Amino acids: CASSYDRNTEAFF.

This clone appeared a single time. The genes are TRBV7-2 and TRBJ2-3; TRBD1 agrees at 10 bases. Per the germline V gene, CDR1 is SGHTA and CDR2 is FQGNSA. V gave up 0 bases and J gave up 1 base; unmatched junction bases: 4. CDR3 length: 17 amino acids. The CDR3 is CASSLAQTGGGTDTQYF. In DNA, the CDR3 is TGTGCCAGCAGCTTAGCCCAGACAGGGGGCGGCACAGATACGCAGTATTTT.

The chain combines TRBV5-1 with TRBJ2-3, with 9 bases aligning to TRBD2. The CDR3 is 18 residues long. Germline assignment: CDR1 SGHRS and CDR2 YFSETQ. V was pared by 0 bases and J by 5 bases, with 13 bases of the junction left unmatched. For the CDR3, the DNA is TGCGCCAGCAGCTTGGAAGCGGGCGGGGGGGCCGGAGGAGATACGCAGTATTTT. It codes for CASSLEAGGGAGGDTQYF.

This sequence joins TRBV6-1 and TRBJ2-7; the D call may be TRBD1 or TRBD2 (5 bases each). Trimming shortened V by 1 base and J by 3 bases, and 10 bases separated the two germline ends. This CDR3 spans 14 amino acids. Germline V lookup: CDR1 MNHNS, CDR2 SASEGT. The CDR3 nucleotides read TGTGCCAGCAGTGAAGGAGGGGTCCACTACGAGCAGTACGTC. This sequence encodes CASSEGGVHYEQYV.

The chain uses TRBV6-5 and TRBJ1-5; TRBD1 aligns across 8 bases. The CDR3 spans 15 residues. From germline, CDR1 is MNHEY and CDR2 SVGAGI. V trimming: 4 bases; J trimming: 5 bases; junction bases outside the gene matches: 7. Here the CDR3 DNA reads TGTGCCAGCAGTTCCACGTCGACAGGGGATCAGCCCCAGCATTTT. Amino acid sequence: CASSSTSTGDQPQHF.

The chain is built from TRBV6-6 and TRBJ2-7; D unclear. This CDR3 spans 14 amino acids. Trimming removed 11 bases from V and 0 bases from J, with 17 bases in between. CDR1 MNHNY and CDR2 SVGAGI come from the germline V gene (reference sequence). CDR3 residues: CASRVAPSSYEQYV. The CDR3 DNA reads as TGTGCCTCTCGGGTGGCCCCGAGCTCCTACGAGCAGTACGTC.

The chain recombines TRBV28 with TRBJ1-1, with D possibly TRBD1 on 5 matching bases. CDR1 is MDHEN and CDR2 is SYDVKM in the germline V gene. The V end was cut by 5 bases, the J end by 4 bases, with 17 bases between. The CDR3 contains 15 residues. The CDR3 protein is CASSPPGRKGTEAFF. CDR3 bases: TGTGCCAGCAGTCCCCCAGGGAGAAAGGGCACTGAAGCTTTCTTT.

For the CDR3, the DNA is TGCAGCGTTGTTGACCTCATAGGGCAAGAGACCCAGTACTTC. Translated: CSVVDLIGQETQYF. The V call is TRBV29-1, the J call TRBJ2-5; D gene uncertain. With 4 bases removed from V and 2 bases from J, the gap between germline ends came to 14 bases. This CDR3 contains 14 residues. Germline values: CDR1 SQVTM, CDR2 ANQGSEA.

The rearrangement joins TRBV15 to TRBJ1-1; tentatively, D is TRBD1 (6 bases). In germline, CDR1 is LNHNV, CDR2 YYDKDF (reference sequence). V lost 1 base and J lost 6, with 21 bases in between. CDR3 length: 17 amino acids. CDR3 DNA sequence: TGTGCCACCAGCAGAGGCAGTGGAGGGGGGGGAGACGCTGAAGCTTTCTTT. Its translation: CATSRGSGGGGDAEAFF. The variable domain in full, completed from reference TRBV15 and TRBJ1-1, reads DAMVIQNPRYQVTQFGKPVTLSCSQTLNHNVMYWYQQKSSQAPKLLFHYYDKDFNNEADTPDNFQSRRPNTSFCFLDIRSPGLGDTAMYLCATSRGSGGGGDAEAFFGQGTRLTVV.

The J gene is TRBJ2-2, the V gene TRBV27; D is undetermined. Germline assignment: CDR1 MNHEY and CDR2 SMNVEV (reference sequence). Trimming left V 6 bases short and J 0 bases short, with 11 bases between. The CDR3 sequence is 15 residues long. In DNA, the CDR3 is TGTGCCAGCAGGAGGATCACTACGAACACCGGGGAGCTGTTTTTT. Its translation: CASRRITTNTGELFF.

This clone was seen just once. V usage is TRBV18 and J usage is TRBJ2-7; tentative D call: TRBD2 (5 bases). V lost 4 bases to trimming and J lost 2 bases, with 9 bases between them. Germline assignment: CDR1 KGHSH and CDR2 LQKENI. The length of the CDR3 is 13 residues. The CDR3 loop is CASSLGITYEQYV. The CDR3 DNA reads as TGTGCCAGCTCACTCGGGATTACCTACGAGCAGTACGTC.